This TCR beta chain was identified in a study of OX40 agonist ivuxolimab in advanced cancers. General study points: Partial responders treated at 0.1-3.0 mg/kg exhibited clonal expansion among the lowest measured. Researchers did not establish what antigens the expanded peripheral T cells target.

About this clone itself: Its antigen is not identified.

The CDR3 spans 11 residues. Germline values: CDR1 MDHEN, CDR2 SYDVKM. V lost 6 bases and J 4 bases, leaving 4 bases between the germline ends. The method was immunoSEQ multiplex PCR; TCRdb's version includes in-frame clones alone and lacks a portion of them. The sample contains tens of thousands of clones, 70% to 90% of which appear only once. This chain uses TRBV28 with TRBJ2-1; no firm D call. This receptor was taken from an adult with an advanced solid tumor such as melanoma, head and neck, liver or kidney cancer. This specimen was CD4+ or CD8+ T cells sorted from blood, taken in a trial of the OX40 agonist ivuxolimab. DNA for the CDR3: TGTGCCAGCAGCATGTACAATGAGCAGTTCTTC. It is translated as CASSMYNEQFF.